This TCR beta chain was sequenced during a study of blood T cells in healthy people across ages. Study-level results: In long-lived donors, naive CD4+ cell counts and diversity exceeded those of aged donors.

The CDR3 has 19 amino acids. After removal of 4 bases from V and 3 bases from J, the junction contained 20 bases not matched to a gene. From germline, CDR1 is LGHNA and CDR2 YSLEER. This clonotype occurred a few times. Antigen specificity is unknown. For the second PCR, which ran for about 6 to 11 cycles, a sample-barcoded 5' primer and a J-beta primer mix were used. MiXCR was run by TCRdb on the 5' RACE reads, yielding one entry per CDR3 protein. The sample yields about 800,000 distinct CDR3 sequences, more than 20% seen once. Separately, the same data were catalogued under a study of T cells of mothers and their children. From that study: Within related and unrelated pairs, thymic selection shapes TCR recombination output in a similar way. Related mother-child pairs shared marginally more repertoire than unrelated pairs, though not significantly.

The sequence was collected from a boy aged 5 to 17 in good health. The chain combines TRBV4-3 with TRBJ1-1, with TRBD1 matching over 7 bases. The sample was blood. The CDR3 nucleotides are TGCGCCAGCAGCCTAGAGGCAGGATGGGCAGGGGGATTGGACACTGAAGCTTTCTTT. Translating it yields CASSLEAGWAGGLDTEAFF.